This T cell receptor (beta chain) was documented in a study of blood T cell repertoires in COVID-19. About the study: Sources were T cells, B-cell-depleted T cells, or PBMCs; the material itself was cDNA or gDNA.

There are a few counts of this clone. Other DNA sequences in the same sample also yield this CDR3. The length of the CDR3 is 12 residues. Between the trimmed V and J ends, which lost 3 bases and 5 bases, there was a span of 4 bases. Germline values: CDR1 MNHEY, CDR2 SMNVEV (reference sequence). Data came from immunoSEQ multiplex PCR; TCRdb stores just in-frame clones and leaves some out. There are about 400,000 clones in the sample; about 83% occur only once, and roughly a tenth lies in the top ten. Before being deemed recovered, Cohort 3 donors had two negative PCRs, clearance, or symptom resolution.

V and J are TRBV27 and TRBJ2-2; no firm D call. Material: PBMCs or T cells enriched from blood (not recorded which). The sequence came from a woman aged 50 to 60 who had recovered from COVID-19. The CDR3 DNA reads TGTGCCAGCAGTTTGTTAACCGGGGAGCTGTTTTTT. This codes for CASSLLTGELFF.